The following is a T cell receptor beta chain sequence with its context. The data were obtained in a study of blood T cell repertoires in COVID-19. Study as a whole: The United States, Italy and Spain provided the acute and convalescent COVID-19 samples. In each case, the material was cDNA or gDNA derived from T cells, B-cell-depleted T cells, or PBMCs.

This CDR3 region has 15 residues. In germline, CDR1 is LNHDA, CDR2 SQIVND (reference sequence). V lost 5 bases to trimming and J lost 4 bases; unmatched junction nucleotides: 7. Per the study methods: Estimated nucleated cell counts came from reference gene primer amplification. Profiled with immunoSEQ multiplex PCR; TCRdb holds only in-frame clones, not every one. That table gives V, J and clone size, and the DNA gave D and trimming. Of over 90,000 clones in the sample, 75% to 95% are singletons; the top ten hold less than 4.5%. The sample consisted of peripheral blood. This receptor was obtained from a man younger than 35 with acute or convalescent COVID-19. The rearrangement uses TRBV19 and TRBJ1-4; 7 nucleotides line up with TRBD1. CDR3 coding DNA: TGTGCCAGTAGTGTAACAGGGGTGCTTAATGAAAAACTGTTTTTT. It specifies CASSVTGVLNEKLFF.